One T cell receptor beta chain is described in this entry. Antigen unknown. Here immunoSEQ multiplex PCR was the method, and the copy in TCRdb shows in-frame clones only, minus some. The table includes hundreds of thousands of clones, around 91% detected once. V was clipped by 3 bases and J by 13 bases, with 16 bases between them. This CDR3 contains 12 residues. CDR1 and CDR2 (germline): MDHEN, SYDVKM. These data originate in a study of cytomegalovirus exposure and HLA in healthy donors. On the study more broadly: A subsequent analysis stated that the 120 or so validation repertoires were run on the same platform as the 650 to 850 first-cohort repertoires. General study results and limits: According to a subsequent analysis, TCR clusters from the first cohort were inclined to appear together in the 100 to 150 validation repertoires. TCR beta chains numbering more than 150 were designated cytomegalovirus-associated.

The chain joins TRBV28 to TRBJ2-7; the D is unclear. The receptor was derived from a young woman in good health and CMV-seronegative. What was sequenced was PBMCs. CDR3 nucleotides: TGTGCCAGCAGTTTTGGGCTTAAACCTGGATACTTC. Translating it yields CASSFGLKPGYF.